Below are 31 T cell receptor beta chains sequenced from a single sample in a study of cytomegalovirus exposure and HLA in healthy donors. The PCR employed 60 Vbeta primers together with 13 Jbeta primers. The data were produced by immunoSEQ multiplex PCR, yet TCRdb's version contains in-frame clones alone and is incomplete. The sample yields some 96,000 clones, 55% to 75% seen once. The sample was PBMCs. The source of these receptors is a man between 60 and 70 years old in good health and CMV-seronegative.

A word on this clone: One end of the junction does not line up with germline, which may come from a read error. The CDR3 here is CSSSLGDSFGNTIYF. In DNA form, the CDR3 reads TGTTCCAGCAGCTTGGGCGACAGTTTTGGAAACACCATATATTTT. The V gene is TRBV7-9, the J gene TRBJ1-3; D perhaps matches TRBD1 (5 bases). This CDR3 is built from 15 residues. The germline V gene encodes CDR1 SEHNR and CDR2 FQNEAQ (reference sequence).

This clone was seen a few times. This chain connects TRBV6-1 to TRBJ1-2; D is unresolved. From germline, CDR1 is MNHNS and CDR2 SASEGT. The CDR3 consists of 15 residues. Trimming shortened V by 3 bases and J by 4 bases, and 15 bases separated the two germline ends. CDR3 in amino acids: CASSESQTPIYGYTF. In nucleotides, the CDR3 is TGTGCCAGCAGTGAGAGCCAAACTCCAATCTATGGCTACACCTTC.

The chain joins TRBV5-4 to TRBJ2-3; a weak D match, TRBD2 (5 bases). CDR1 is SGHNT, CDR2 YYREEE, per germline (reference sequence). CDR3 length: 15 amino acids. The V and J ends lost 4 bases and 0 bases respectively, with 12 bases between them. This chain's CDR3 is CASSEQRSSTDTQYF. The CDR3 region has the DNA TGTGCCAGCAGCGAACAGCGGTCTAGCACAGATACGCAGTATTTT.

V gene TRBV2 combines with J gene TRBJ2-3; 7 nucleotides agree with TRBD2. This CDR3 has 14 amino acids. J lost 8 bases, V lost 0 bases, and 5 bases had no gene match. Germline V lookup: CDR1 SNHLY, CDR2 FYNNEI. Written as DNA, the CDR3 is TGTGCCAGCAGTGAAGCGACTAGCTTGGGTACGCAGTATTTT. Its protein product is CASSEATSLGTQYF. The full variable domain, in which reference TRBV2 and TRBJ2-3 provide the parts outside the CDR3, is EPEVTQTPSHQVTQMGQEVILRCVPISNHLYFYWYRQILGQKVEFLVSFYNNEISEKSEIFDDQFSVERPDGSNFTLKIRSTKLEDSAMYFCASSEATSLGTQYFGPGTRLTVL.

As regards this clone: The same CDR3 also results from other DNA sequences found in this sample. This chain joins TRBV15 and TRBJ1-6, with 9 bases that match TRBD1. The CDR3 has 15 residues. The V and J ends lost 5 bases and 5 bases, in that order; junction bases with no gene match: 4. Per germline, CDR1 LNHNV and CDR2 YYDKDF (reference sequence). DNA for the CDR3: TGTGCCACCAGCCGACGGACAGGGGATAATTCACCCCTCCACTTT. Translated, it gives CATSRRTGDNSPLHF.

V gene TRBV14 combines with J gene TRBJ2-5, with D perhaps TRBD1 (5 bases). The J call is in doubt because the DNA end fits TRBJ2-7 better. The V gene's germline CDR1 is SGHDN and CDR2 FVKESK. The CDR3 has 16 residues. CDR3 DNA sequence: TGTGCCAGCAGCCAAGGTCTCAAGGGGCCGTTGGACGAGCAGTACTTC. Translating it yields CASSQGLKGPLDEQYF.

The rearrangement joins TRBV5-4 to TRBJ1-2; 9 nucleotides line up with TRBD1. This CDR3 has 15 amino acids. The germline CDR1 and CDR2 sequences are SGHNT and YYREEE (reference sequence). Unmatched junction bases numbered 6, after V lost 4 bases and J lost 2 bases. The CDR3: CASSVDRGGNYGYTF. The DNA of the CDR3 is TGTGCCAGCAGCGTGGACAGGGGAGGAAACTATGGCTACACCTTC.

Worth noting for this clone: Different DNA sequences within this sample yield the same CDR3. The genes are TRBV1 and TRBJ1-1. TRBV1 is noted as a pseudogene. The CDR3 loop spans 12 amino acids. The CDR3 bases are TGCACCAGCAGTCACCCACGGCGGCAAGCTTTCTTT. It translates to CTSSHPRRQAFF.

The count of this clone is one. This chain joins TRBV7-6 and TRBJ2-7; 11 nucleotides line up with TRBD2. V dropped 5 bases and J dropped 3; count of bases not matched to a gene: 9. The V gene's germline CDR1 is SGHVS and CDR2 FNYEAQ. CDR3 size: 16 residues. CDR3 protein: CASSRELAGVSYEQYF. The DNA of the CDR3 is TGTGCCAGCAGCCGGGAACTAGCGGGAGTCAGCTACGAGCAGTACTTC.

The CDR3 DNA reads as TGTGCCAGCAGTCTCGGACAGTCCTACGAGCAGTACTTC. Its protein is CASSLGQSYEQYF. The chain joins TRBV27 to TRBJ2-7; D is perhaps TRBD1 (6 bases). Germline loops: CDR1 MNHEY, CDR2 SMNVEV (reference sequence). V lost 5 bases, J lost 1 base, and 9 bases lay in between. The length of the CDR3 is 13 residues.

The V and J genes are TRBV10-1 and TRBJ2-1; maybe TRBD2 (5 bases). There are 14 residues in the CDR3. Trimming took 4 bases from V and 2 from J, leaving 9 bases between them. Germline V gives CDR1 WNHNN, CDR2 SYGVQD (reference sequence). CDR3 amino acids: CASSVSGAYNEQFF. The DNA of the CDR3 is TGCGCCAGCAGTGTGTCCGGGGCCTACAATGAGCAGTTCTTC.

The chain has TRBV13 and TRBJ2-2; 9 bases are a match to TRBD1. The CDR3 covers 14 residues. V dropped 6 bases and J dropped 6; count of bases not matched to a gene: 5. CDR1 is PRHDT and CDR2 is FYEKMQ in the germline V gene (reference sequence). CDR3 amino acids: CASRDRGSAGELFF. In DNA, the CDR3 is TGTGCCAGCAGGGACAGGGGTTCCGCCGGGGAGCTGTTTTTT.

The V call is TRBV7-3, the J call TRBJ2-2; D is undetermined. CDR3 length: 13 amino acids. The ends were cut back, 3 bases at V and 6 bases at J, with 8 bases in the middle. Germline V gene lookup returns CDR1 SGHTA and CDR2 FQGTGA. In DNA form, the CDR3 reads TGTGCCAGCAGCTTCTTCCAGGCCGGGGAGCTGTTTTTT. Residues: CASSFFQAGELFF. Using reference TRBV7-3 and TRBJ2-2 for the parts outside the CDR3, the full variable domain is GAGVSQTPSNKVTEKGKYVELRCDPISGHTALYWYRQSLGQGPEFLIYFQGTGAADDSGLPNDRFFAVRPEGSVSTLKIQRTERGDSAVYLCASSFFQAGELFFGEGSRLTVL.

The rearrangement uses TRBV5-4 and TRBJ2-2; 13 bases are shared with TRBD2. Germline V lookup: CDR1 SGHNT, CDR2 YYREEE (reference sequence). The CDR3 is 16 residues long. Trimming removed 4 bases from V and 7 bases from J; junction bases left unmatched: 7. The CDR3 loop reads CASSLGLAGDNGELFF. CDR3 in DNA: TGTGCCAGCAGCCTCGGACTAGCGGGAGACAACGGGGAGCTGTTTTTT. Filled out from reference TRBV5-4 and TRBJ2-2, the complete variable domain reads ETGVTQSPTHLIKTRGQQVTLRCSSQSGHNTVSWYQQALGQGPQFIFQYYREEENGRGNFPPRFSGLQFPNYSSELNVNALELDDSALYLCASSLGLAGDNGELFFGEGSRLTVL.

In DNA form, the CDR3 reads TGTGCCAGTGCTTACAGGGACCTGAACACTGAAGCTTTCTTT. Amino acid sequence: CASAYRDLNTEAFF. The chain employs TRBV19 and TRBJ1-1; D is possibly TRBD1 (6 bases). The V gene lost 8 bases and the J gene lost 0 bases, with 13 bases spanning the gap. Germline V lookup: CDR1 LNHDA, CDR2 SQIVND (reference sequence). The CDR3 runs to 14 residues.

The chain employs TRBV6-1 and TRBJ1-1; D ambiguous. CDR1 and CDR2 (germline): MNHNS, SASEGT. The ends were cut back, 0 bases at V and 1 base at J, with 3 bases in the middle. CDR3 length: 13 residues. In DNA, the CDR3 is TGTGCCAGCAGTGAAGCGAGGAACACTGAAGCTTTCTTT. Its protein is CASSEARNTEAFF.

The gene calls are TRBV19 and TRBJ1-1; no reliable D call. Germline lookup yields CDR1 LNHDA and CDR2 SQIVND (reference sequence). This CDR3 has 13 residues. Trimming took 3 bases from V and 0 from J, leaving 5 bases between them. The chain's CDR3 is CASSMFMNTEAFF. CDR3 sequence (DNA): TGTGCCAGTAGTATGTTCATGAACACTGAAGCTTTCTTT.

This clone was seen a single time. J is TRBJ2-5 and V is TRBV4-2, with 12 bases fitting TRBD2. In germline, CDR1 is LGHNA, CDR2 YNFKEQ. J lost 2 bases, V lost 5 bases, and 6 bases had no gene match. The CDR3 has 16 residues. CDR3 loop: CASSSRLAGAQETQYF. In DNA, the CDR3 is TGTGCCAGCAGCTCTCGACTAGCGGGAGCACAAGAGACCCAGTACTTC.

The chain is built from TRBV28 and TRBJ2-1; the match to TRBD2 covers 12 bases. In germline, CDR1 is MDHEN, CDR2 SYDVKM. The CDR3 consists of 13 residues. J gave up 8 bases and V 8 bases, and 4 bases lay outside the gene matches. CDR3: CASWTSGVYEQFF. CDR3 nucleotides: TGTGCCAGCTGGACTAGCGGGGTATATGAGCAGTTCTTC. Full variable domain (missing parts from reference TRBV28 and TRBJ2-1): DVKVTQSSRYLVKRTGEKVFLECVQDMDHENMFWYRQDPGLGLRLIYFSYDVKMKEKGDIPEGYSVSREKKERFSLILESASTNQTSMYLCASWTSGVYEQFFGPGTRLTVL.

CDR3 in DNA: TGTGCCAGCAGTGAACTCGGCAGGGTAAACTATGGCTACACCTTC. As protein: CASSELGRVNYGYTF. The V call is TRBV6-1, the J call TRBJ1-2; perhaps TRBD1 as D (5 bases). The V end lost 2 bases, the J end lost 2 bases, and 12 bases lay between the germline ends. This CDR3 spans 15 amino acids. Germline V gives CDR1 MNHNS, CDR2 SASEGT.

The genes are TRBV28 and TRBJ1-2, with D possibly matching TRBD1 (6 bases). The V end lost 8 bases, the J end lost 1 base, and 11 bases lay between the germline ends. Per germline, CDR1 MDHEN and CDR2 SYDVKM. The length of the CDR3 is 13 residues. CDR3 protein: CASQDSFNYGYTF. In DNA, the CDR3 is TGTGCCAGCCAGGACAGTTTTAACTATGGCTACACCTTC.

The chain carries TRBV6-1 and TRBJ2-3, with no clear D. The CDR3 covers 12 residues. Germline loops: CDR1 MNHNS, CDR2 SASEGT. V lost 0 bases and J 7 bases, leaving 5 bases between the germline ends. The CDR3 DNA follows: TGTGCCAGCAGTGAAGCTGTAAATACGCAGTATTTT. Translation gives CASSEAVNTQYF.

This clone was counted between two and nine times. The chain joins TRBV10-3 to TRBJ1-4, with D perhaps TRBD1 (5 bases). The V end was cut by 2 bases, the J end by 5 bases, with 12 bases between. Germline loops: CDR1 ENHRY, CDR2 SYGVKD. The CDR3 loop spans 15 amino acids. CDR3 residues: CAISEQSGGNEKLFF. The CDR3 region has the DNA TGTGCCATCAGTGAGCAATCCGGGGGGAATGAAAAACTGTTTTTT.

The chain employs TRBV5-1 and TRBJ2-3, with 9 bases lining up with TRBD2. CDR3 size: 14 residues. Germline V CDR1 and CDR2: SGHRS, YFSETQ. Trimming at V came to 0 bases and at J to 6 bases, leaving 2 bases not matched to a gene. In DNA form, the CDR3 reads TGCGCCAGCAGCTTGGACCTAGCGGGGGATACGCAGTATTTT. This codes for CASSLDLAGDTQYF.

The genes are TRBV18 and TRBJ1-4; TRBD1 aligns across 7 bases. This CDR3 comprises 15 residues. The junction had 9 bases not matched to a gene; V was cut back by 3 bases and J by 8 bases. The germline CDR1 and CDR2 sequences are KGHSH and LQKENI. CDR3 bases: TGTGCCAGCTCACCTCCGGCAGGGGGTGGCGAAAAACTGTTTTTT. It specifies CASSPPAGGGEKLFF.

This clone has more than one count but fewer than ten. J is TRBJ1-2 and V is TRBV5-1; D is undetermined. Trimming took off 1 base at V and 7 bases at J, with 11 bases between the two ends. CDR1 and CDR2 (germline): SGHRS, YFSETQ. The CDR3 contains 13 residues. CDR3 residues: CASSLSDSGGYTF. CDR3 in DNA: TGCGCCAGCAGCTTGTCAGACTCCGGTGGCTACACCTTC.

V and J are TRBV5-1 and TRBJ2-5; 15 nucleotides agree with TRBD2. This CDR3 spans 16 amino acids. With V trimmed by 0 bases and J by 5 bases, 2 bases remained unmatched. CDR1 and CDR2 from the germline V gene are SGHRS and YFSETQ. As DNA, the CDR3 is TGCGCCAGCAGCTTGGGGACTAGCGGGGGGGAGGAGACCCAGTACTTC. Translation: CASSLGTSGGEETQYF.

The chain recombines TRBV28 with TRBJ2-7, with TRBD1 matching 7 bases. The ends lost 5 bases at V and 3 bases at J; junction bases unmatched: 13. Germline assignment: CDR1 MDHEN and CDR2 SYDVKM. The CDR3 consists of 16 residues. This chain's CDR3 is CASSPISQGTVYEQYF. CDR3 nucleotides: TGTGCCAGCAGTCCGATATCCCAGGGGACAGTCTACGAGCAGTACTTC.

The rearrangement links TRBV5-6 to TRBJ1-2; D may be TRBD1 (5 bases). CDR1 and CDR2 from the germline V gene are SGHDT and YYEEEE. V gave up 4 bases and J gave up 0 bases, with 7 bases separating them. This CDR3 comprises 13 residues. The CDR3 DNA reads TGTGCCAGCAGCATGGACACTAACTATGGCTACACCTTC. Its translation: CASSMDTNYGYTF.

The CDR3 DNA follows: TGTGCCAGCAGCGTTAGCGGCACCGGGGAGCTGTTTTTT. It encodes CASSVSGTGELFF. The gene calls are TRBV6-5 and TRBJ2-2; D is possibly TRBD2 (6 bases). The CDR3 extends over 13 amino acids. The V gene's germline CDR1 is MNHEY and CDR2 SVGAGI. The germline V and J ends were trimmed by 6 bases and 4 bases, with 9 bases remaining between them.

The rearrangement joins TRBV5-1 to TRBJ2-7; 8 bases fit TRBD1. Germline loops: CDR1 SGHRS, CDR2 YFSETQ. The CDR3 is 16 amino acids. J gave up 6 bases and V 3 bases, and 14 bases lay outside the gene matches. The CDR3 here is CASSSQTGVFRVEQYF. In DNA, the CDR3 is TGCGCCAGCAGCTCACAGACAGGGGTGTTTCGTGTCGAGCAGTACTTC.